This entry describes one T cell receptor beta chain. This sample is drawn from a study of shared clonotypes between healthy human individuals. Repertoires were generated with immunoSEQ multiplex PCR, while TCRdb's copy carries only in-frame clones and drops some. There are roughly 850,000 clones in the sample; just over 95% occur only once, and under 0.25% lies in the top ten. Terminally differentiated effector memory CD45RA+ cells were left out of the naive CD8 fraction, which was CD45RO-negative and positively selected for CCR7. Germline-derived CDR1 and CDR2 are MGHRA and YSYEKL. CDR3 size: 14 residues. The V and J ends lost 4 bases and 5 bases respectively, with 15 bases between them.

This receptor was taken from a man in his thirties or forties in good health. The sample was naive CD8+ T cells sorted from blood. V gene TRBV4-1 combines with J gene TRBJ2-7, with D perhaps matching TRBD2 (7 bases). The DNA of the CDR3 is TGCGCCAGCAGCCCCGAGGGGGGGCCCGACGAGCAGTACTTC. Residues: CASSPEGGPDEQYF.